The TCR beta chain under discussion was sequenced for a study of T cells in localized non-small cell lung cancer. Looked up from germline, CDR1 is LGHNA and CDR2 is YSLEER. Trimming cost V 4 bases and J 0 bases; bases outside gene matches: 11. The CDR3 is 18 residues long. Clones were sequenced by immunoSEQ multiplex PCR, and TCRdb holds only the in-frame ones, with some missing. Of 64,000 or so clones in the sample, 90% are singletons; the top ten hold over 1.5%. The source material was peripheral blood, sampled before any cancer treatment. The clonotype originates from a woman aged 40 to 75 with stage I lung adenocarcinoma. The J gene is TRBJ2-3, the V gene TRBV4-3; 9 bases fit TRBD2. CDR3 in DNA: TGCGCCAGCAGCCCTGCTTTTCGACTAGCGGTTAGCACAGATACGCAGTATTTT. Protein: CASSPAFRLAVSTDTQYF.